This T cell receptor beta chain was obtained from a study of T cell responses to AZD1222 COVID-19 vaccine. Timing groups of about 4 and about 12 weeks for second doses were pooled. The method was immunoSEQ multiplex PCR; TCRdb's version includes in-frame clones alone and lacks a portion of them. The table has fewer than 150,000 clones, roughly 91% seen once; the top ten hold approximately 7.1%. Notes on the study in general: It should be noted that donors were predominantly white British and more often female, and clonal diversity was possibly underestimated.

Worth noting for this clone: Its cognate antigen is unknown.

The TCR sequence derives from an adult who received the AZD1222 COVID-19 vaccine. Here the sequenced sample was peripheral blood, taken 28 days after the second AZD1222 dose.

The DNA for the CDR3 is TGTGCCAGCAGGCGCGACAGCTACGAGCAGTACTTC. Protein sequence: CASRRDSYEQYF. The rearrangement joins TRBV6-5 to TRBJ2-7; perhaps TRBD1 as D (5 bases). The CDR3 sequence is 12 residues long. Germline assignment: CDR1 MNHEY and CDR2 SVGAGI. The V end was cut by 6 bases, the J end by 3 bases, with 9 bases between.